A single sample is the source of the 11 T cell receptor beta chains below, sequenced in a study of blood T cell repertoires in COVID-19. Sequenced by immunoSEQ multiplex PCR; TCRdb stores in-frame clones only, minus some. The sample contains approximately 260,000 clones, more than 75% of which appear only once. Material: PBMCs or T cells enriched from blood (not recorded which). The receptors stem from a woman aged 50 to 65 who had been exposed to COVID-19.

The rearrangement uses TRBV6-5 and TRBJ1-2; TRBD1 is a possible D gene (6 bases). The V end was cut by 7 bases, the J end by 3 bases, with 15 bases between. Germline assignment: CDR1 MNHEY and CDR2 SVGAGI. This CDR3 region has 14 residues. CDR3 sequence reads: CASKQGYLDYGYTF. The CDR3 nucleotides are TGTGCCAGCAAACAGGGTTATTTGGACTATGGCTACACCTTC.

The chain is built from TRBV12-3 or TRBV12-4 and TRBJ1-5; possible D gene TRBD1, 6 bases. V was trimmed by 7 bases and J by 10 bases, leaving 14 bases between them. This CDR3 region has 12 residues. The CDR3 bases are TGTGCCAGCACTCGACCAGGGGTCCCCCAGCATTTT. Amino acid sequence: CASTRPGVPQHF.

This clone appeared once. The chain combines TRBV19 with TRBJ1-2; 7 bases match TRBD1. The CDR3 consists of 14 residues. CDR1 and CDR2 from the germline V gene are LNHDA and SQIVND (reference sequence). The V gene end was trimmed by 5 bases and the J gene end by 2 bases; junction bases not matched to a gene: 5. The CDR3 region is CASSSRGGNYGYTF. As DNA, the CDR3 is TGTGCCAGTAGTTCCCGAGGGGGCAACTATGGCTACACCTTC.

This clone was counted ten times or more. This rearrangement joins TRBV4-2 to TRBJ2-1; D unclear. The CDR3 has 14 amino acids. Looked up from germline, CDR1 is LGHNA and CDR2 is YNFKEQ. The germline V and J ends were trimmed by 0 bases and 7 bases, with 10 bases remaining between them. The CDR3: CASSQDSIMNEQFF. As DNA, the CDR3 is TGTGCCAGCAGCCAAGATAGCATCATGAATGAGCAGTTCTTC.

This clone occurred once. This chain connects TRBV7-2 to TRBJ2-5, with 8 positions matching TRBD2. The CDR3 sequence is 17 residues long. J was trimmed by 3 bases and V by 1 base; bases with no gene match: 10. Germline V lookup: CDR1 SGHTA, CDR2 FQGNSA. CDR3 nucleotide sequence: TGTGCCAGCAGCTTAGACGTGGTAGCGGGGTTGGAAGAGACCCAGTACTTC. It translates to CASSLDVVAGLEETQYF. Drawing the rest from reference TRBV7-2 and TRBJ2-5, the complete variable domain is GAGVSQSPSNKVTEKGKDVELRCDPISGHTALYWYRQSLGQGLEFLIYFQGNSAPDKSGLPSDRFSAERTGGSVSTLTIQRTQQEDSAVYLCASSLDVVAGLEETQYFGPGTRLLVL.

The chain uses TRBV7-6 and TRBJ1-1; 9 nucleotides match TRBD1. There are 16 residues in the CDR3. V was clipped by 5 bases and J by 4 bases; unmatched bases: 11. Germline CDR1 is SGHVS and CDR2 is FNYEAQ. CDR3 coding DNA: TGTGCCAGCAGCCCTAGACAGGGGGAGTATGGCACTGAAGCTTTCTTT. This encodes CASSPRQGEYGTEAFF. The full variable domain, rest sourced from reference TRBV7-6 and TRBJ1-1, is GAGVSQSPRYKVTKRGQDVALRCDPISGHVSLYWYRQALGQGPEFLTYFNYEAQQDKSGLPNDRFSAERPEGSISTLTIQRTEQRDSAMYRCASSPRQGEYGTEAFFGQGTRLTVV.

The chain couples TRBV5-1 to TRBJ2-1; D perhaps matches TRBD1 (6 bases). Germline V gene lookup returns CDR1 SGHRS and CDR2 YFSETQ. Deletions cut 0 bases from V and 3 bases from J, with 10 bases between. The CDR3 is 15 amino acids. CDR3 amino acids: CASSLEGQIYNEQFF. CDR3 DNA sequence: TGCGCCAGCAGCTTGGAAGGACAGATCTACAATGAGCAGTTCTTC.

The chain combines TRBV11-3 with TRBJ2-3, with 10 bases lining up with TRBD2. V lost 2 bases and J lost 6; bases outside the gene matches: 5. The CDR3 is 15 amino acids. Germline-derived CDR1 and CDR2 are SGHNT and YENEEA. The CDR3 reads CASSLSGGATDTQYF. CDR3 DNA: TGTGCCAGCAGCTTAAGCGGGGGGGCCACGGATACGCAGTATTTT.

This sequence joins TRBV5-1 and TRBJ2-1; TRBD2 might be the D (6 bases). Trimming took 0 bases from V and 14 from J, leaving 15 bases between them. This CDR3 spans 13 amino acids. Germline CDR1 reads SGHRS; CDR2 reads YFSETQ. The DNA of the CDR3 is TGCGCCAGCAGCTTGGGTAAGGTAGCGGACAAGTTCTTC. This sequence encodes CASSLGKVADKFF. Variable domain in full (rest from reference TRBV5-1 and TRBJ2-1): KAGVTQTPRYLIKTRGQQVTLSCSPISGHRSVSWYQQTPGQGLQFLFEYFSETQRNKGNFPGRFSGRQFSNSRSEMNVSTLELGDSALYLCASSLGKVADKFFGPGTRLTVL.

V is TRBV7-2 and J is TRBJ2-7, with TRBD2 matching over 13 bases. V lost 10 bases to trimming and J lost 1 base; unmatched junction nucleotides: 4. The germline V gene has CDR1 SGHTA and CDR2 FQGNSA. The CDR3 runs to 14 residues. The CDR3 DNA follows: TGTGCCACCGGGACTAGCGGGGCGTCCTACGAGCAGTACTTC. This gives the protein CATGTSGASYEQYF.

V usage is TRBV11-1 and J usage is TRBJ2-6, with D perhaps TRBD1 (6 bases). This CDR3 is built from 16 residues. The ends were cut back, 6 bases at V and 2 bases at J, with 14 bases in the middle. Germline V CDR1 and CDR2: SGHAT, FQDESV (reference sequence). The CDR3 sequence is CASSLSAGAGANVLTF. CDR3 bases: TGTGCCAGCAGTTTATCCGCAGGGGCTGGGGCCAACGTCCTGACTTTC.